The 19 T cell receptor beta chains listed next were all sequenced from one sample in a study of blood T cell repertoires in COVID-19. TCRdb's copy holds only in-frame clones and misses some; the assay was immunoSEQ multiplex PCR. The sample has some 80,000 clones, 80% seen once. Material: peripheral blood. These receptors all come from a woman aged 40 to 49 with active or convalescent COVID-19.

The J gene is TRBJ1-4, the V gene TRBV30; 7 bases match TRBD1. The CDR3 has 18 amino acids. Per germline, CDR1 GTSNPN and CDR2 SVGIG (reference sequence). Trimming removed 3 bases from V and 6 bases from J; junction bases left unmatched: 19. The CDR3 nucleotides are TGTGCCTGGAGCGTGAAGGGGGAGGCTAGGGGGCAATATGAAAAACTGTTTTTT. Translating it yields CAWSVKGEARGQYEKLFF. Filled out from reference TRBV30 and TRBJ1-4, the complete variable domain reads SQTIHQWPATLVQPVGSPLSLECTVEGTSNPNLYWYRQAAGRGLQLLFYSVGIGQISSEVPQNLSASRPQDRQFILSSKKLLLSDSGFYLCAWSVKGEARGQYEKLFFGSGTQLSVL.

The genes are TRBV14 and TRBJ2-1, with a possible D match to TRBD2 (6 bases). Trimming stripped 5 bases from V and 2 bases from J, with 13 bases between. The germline V gene has CDR1 SGHDN and CDR2 FVKESK. The CDR3 spans 15 residues. The CDR3 sequence is CASSKGVAAYNEQFF. CDR3 nucleotides: TGTGCCAGCAGCAAAGGGGTAGCGGCCTACAATGAGCAGTTCTTC. Based on the CDR3 plus reference TRBV14 and TRBJ2-1, the full variable domain is EAGVTQFPSHSVIEKGQTVTLRCDPISGHDNLYWYRRVMGKEIKFLLHFVKESKQDESGMPNNRFLAERTGGTYSTLKVQPAELEDSGVYFCASSKGVAAYNEQFFGPGTRLTVL.

The J gene is TRBJ2-5, the V gene TRBV7-2; D may be TRBD2 (6 bases). Germline-derived CDR1 and CDR2 are SGHTA and FQGNSA. Trimming shortened V by 1 base and J by 5 bases, and 11 bases separated the two germline ends. This CDR3 has 14 amino acids. The chain's CDR3 is CASSLGGGLETQYF. CDR3 coding DNA: TGTGCCAGCAGCTTAGGGGGAGGCTTGGAGACCCAGTACTTC.

The rearrangement uses TRBV28 and TRBJ2-1, with 14 bases aligning to TRBD2. CDR3 length: 16 amino acids. V was pared by 3 bases and J by 7 bases, with 5 bases of the junction left unmatched. Germline V gene sequence: CDR1 MDHEN, CDR2 SYDVKM. Here the CDR3 reads CASSFPGLAGENEQFF. The CDR3 DNA reads TGTGCCAGCAGTTTCCCGGGACTAGCGGGGGAAAATGAGCAGTTCTTC.

The chain recombines TRBV29-1 with TRBJ2-2; TRBD2 matches 11 bases. CDR1 and CDR2 from the germline V gene are SQVTM and ANQGSEA. J was trimmed by 1 base and V by 5 bases; bases with no gene match: 12. The CDR3 contains 18 residues. This CDR3 is CSVQGRLAGMGNTGELFF. The CDR3 DNA is TGCAGCGTTCAAGGCCGACTAGCGGGGATGGGGAACACCGGGGAGCTGTTTTTT.

Ten or more counts support this clone. This sequence joins TRBV5-6 and TRBJ2-7, with TRBD2 identical over 7 bases. CDR1 is SGHDT, CDR2 YYEEEE, per germline. The CDR3 loop spans 14 amino acids. V lost 4 bases and J lost 3; bases outside the gene matches: 7. As DNA, the CDR3 is TGTGCCAGCAGCCACGGGACGGGGGGCTACGAGCAGTACTTC. Its protein is CASSHGTGGYEQYF.

The chain carries TRBV28 and TRBJ1-6, with 9 bases identical to TRBD1. The germline CDR1 and CDR2 sequences are MDHEN and SYDVKM. This CDR3 spans 15 amino acids. After removal of 6 bases from V and 9 bases from J, the junction contained 9 bases not matched to a gene. The CDR3 DNA is TGTGCCAGCAGAACTGGGACAGGGTTTAGTTCACCCCTCCACTTT. Its protein is CASRTGTGFSSPLHF.

This chain connects TRBV4-3 to TRBJ2-5, with 9 bases identical to TRBD1. Germline V CDR1 and CDR2: LGHNA, YSLEER. CDR3 length equals 16 residues. V was pared by 0 bases and J by 5 bases, with 7 bases of the junction left unmatched. This chain's CDR3 is CASSQDWTGEVETQYF. In nucleotides, the CDR3 is TGCGCCAGCAGCCAAGATTGGACAGGGGAGGTGGAGACCCAGTACTTC.

The chain uses TRBV27 and TRBJ1-1, with D maybe TRBD1 (5 bases). The V gene's germline CDR1 is MNHEY and CDR2 SMNVEV (reference sequence). Trimming stripped 3 bases from V and 6 bases from J, with 11 bases between. This CDR3 has 13 residues. CDR3 sequence (DNA): TGTGCCAGCAGTTTCAACCAGGGCGCTGAAGCTTTCTTT. Translating gives CASSFNQGAEAFF.

The rearrangement joins TRBV10-3 to TRBJ1-2; perhaps TRBD1 as D (5 bases). The CDR3 spans 15 residues. V lost 5 bases and J lost 0, with 13 bases in between. Germline values: CDR1 ENHRY, CDR2 SYGVKD. The CDR3 nucleotides are TGTGCCATCAGTCCGACAGTCCAAGCTAACTATGGCTACACCTTC. It encodes CAISPTVQANYGYTF.

The genes are TRBV11-2 and TRBJ2-7; 9 bases are shared with TRBD2. The CDR3 contains 13 residues. Germline loops: CDR1 SGHAT, CDR2 FQNNGV. The V and J ends lost 8 bases and 2 bases, in that order; junction bases with no gene match: 4. CDR3 region: CASGSGRPYEQYF. The CDR3, as DNA: TGTGCCAGCGGTAGCGGGAGACCCTACGAGCAGTACTTC.

This chain uses TRBV30 with TRBJ1-3; TRBD1 aligns across 12 bases. V lost 3 bases to trimming and J lost 4 bases; unmatched junction nucleotides: 4. This CDR3 contains 15 residues. Germline CDR1 and CDR2: GTSNPN and SVGIG (reference sequence). The CDR3 nucleotides read TGTGCCTGGAGGGGACAGGGGGCGTTCGGAAACACCATATATTTT. Translating it yields CAWRGQGAFGNTIYF.

This clone has only a few counts. This chain uses TRBV27 with TRBJ1-2; 11 nucleotides align to TRBD1. The CDR3 is made up of 15 amino acids. Germline lookup yields CDR1 MNHEY and CDR2 SMNVEV (reference sequence). V gave up 4 bases and J gave up 8 bases; unmatched junction bases: 9. The CDR3 bases are TGTGCCAGCAGTTCCGCCGGGACAGGGGGTAGGGGCTACACCTTC. Translating it yields CASSSAGTGGRGYTF.

J is TRBJ2-7 and V is TRBV4-2; TRBD1 aligns across 9 bases. The germline CDR1 and CDR2 sequences are LGHNA and YNFKEQ. The CDR3 is made up of 15 amino acids. The junction had 2 bases not matched to a gene; V was cut back by 0 bases and J by 2 bases. As DNA, the CDR3 is TGTGCCAGCAGCCAAGAAGGGGACAGGGCCTACGAGCAGTACTTC. This codes for CASSQEGDRAYEQYF.

This chain joins TRBV11-2 and TRBJ2-1, with 9 bases identical to TRBD2. V gave up 6 bases and J gave up 4 bases; unmatched junction bases: 7. Germline V gives CDR1 SGHAT, CDR2 FQNNGV. CDR3 size: 15 residues. CDR3 in amino acids: CASRGRLAGYNEQFF. The CDR3 DNA follows: TGTGCCAGCAGAGGCAGGCTAGCGGGGTACAATGAGCAGTTCTTC. Variable domain in full (rest from reference TRBV11-2 and TRBJ2-1): EAGVAQSPRYKIIEKRQSVAFWCNPISGHATLYWYQQILGQGPKLLIQFQNNGVVDDSQLPKDRFSAERLKGVDSTLKIQPAKLEDSAVYLCASRGRLAGYNEQFFGPGTRLTVL.

The chain uses TRBV29-1 and TRBJ2-7; a possible D gene is TRBD1 (6 bases). V was shortened by 1 base and J by 6 bases, with 13 bases between the two germline ends. The germline gives CDR1 SQVTM, CDR2 ANQGSEA. This CDR3 has 13 amino acids. The CDR3 sequence: CSVEVFYRAEQYF. CDR3 DNA sequence: TGCAGCGTTGAAGTATTTTACAGGGCCGAGCAGTACTTC.

The chain links TRBV28 to TRBJ2-1, with D perhaps TRBD1 (6 bases). This CDR3 has 16 residues. V gave up 4 bases and J gave up 4 bases, with 17 bases separating them. Germline V gives CDR1 MDHEN, CDR2 SYDVKM. CDR3 nucleotide sequence: TGTGCCAGCAGTTCCAACAGGGCCCAGGGATACAATGAGCAGTTCTTC. Amino acid sequence: CASSSNRAQGYNEQFF.

This clone was found many times. This chain uses TRBV28 with TRBJ1-2; D is unresolved. The CDR3 contains 13 residues. From germline, CDR1 is MDHEN and CDR2 SYDVKM. Trimming removed 3 bases from V and 3 bases from J, with 8 bases in between. CDR3 amino acids: CASSLRSYYGYTF. CDR3 bases: TGTGCCAGCAGTTTGCGGTCTTACTATGGCTACACCTTC.

The chain links TRBV11-3 to TRBJ2-3; D is undetermined. The V gene lost 3 bases and the J gene lost 1 base, with 11 bases spanning the gap. The germline gives CDR1 SGHNT, CDR2 YENEEA. This CDR3 comprises 15 residues. The CDR3 here is CASSFLGSGTDTQYF. CDR3 in DNA: TGTGCCAGCAGCTTCCTCGGGTCGGGCACAGATACGCAGTATTTT.